The following is a T cell receptor beta chain sequence with its context. The antigen is unknown. The data were obtained in a study of a mutant IDH1 vaccine in newly diagnosed glioma. The wider study: Of treated patients, around 62% were men and roughly 40% women, averaging roughly 40 years. Those enrolled had earlier been treated with radiotherapy, temozolomide, or both, mostly both.

Stated time point: week 47, end of study. The study gave 300 ug of mutant IDH1 20-mer peptide per vaccine dose, with topical imiquimod. Repertoires were generated with immunoSEQ multiplex PCR, while TCRdb's copy carries only in-frame clones and drops some. The table lists tens of thousands of clones, nearly 90% of them singletons. V was clipped by 0 bases and J by 5 bases; unmatched bases: 2. The CDR3 has 14 residues. Per germline, CDR1 SGDLS and CDR2 YYNGEE. The rearrangement uses TRBV9 and TRBJ1-5; the match to TRBD1 covers 7 bases. This TCR was sampled from a woman aged 50 to 65 with glioma. Specimen: PBMCs, collected from a glioma patient whose treatment included an IDH1 peptide vaccine. The CDR3 is CASSVEGADQPQHF. CDR3 DNA: TGTGCCAGCAGCGTAGAGGGGGCTGATCAGCCCCAGCATTTT.